This T cell receptor (beta chain) was recorded in a study of T cells in Graves' hyperthyroidism and ophthalmopathy. Whole-study findings and limits: Ophthalmopathy, which appeared later, was predicted by the model a median about 6.8 months before onset.

TCR beta CDR3 regions were amplified from RNA. HTBI primers were used for first-round RT-PCR of the TCR CDR3. TCRdb recomputed calls from the multiplex PCR reads with MiXCR, one row per CDR3 protein. The repertoire holds hundreds of thousands of distinct CDR3 sequences, with approximately 15% as singletons. PBMCs were obtained from over 8.5 ml fresh peripheral blood. A word on this clonotype: What it binds is not known. A much bigger clone sits one base away, suggesting this may be a read error.

This receptor was taken from a woman aged 50 to 65 with Graves' ophthalmopathy. What was sequenced was blood.

CDR3 amino acids: CASSYAVGTKRF. Written as DNA, the CDR3 is TGTGCCAGCAGTTACGCAGTGGGGACAAAGCGTTTT. The V and J genes are TRBV6-2 or TRBV6-3 and TRBJ1-5, with D possibly TRBD1 on 6 matching bases. The CDR3 extends over 12 amino acids. Germline CDR1 is MNHEY and CDR2 is SVGEGT.